This is a list of T cell receptor beta chains from one sample in a study of blood T cell repertoires in COVID-19. Produced via immunoSEQ multiplex PCR; TCRdb's table is partial and in-frame only. The sample holds about 170,000 clones; about 90% are singletons and the top ten take 10% to 11%. Sample: peripheral blood. The receptor set was obtained from a woman aged 60 to 75 with COVID-19, enrolled during active disease. CDR3s leave out the opening cysteine and the closing phenylalanine or tryptophan.

j_call: TRBJ1-2
v_call: TRBV6-6
cdr3_aa: ASSYSIVQGDGYT

j_call: TRBJ2-7
v_call: TRBV25-1
cdr3_aa: ASSSYRDRSSYEQY

j_call: TRBJ1-1
v_call: TRBV2
cdr3_aa: ASRKRQGKLGDTEAF

j_call: TRBJ1-1
v_call: TRBV4-3
cdr3_aa: ASSHGPGLKNMNTEAF

j_call: TRBJ2-7
v_call: TRBV24-1
cdr3_aa: ATSDTRPGLAIYEQY

j_call: TRBJ2-2
v_call: TRBV6-2/TRBV6-3
cdr3_aa: ASSYFGQWTGDGTGELF

j_call: TRBJ1-2
v_call: TRBV9
cdr3_aa: ASSDGTASLYGYT

j_call: TRBJ1-1
v_call: TRBV4-1
cdr3_aa: ASRGKGVMRPEAF

j_call: TRBJ1-2
v_call: TRBV4-2
cdr3_aa: ASSQADHYGYT

j_call: TRBJ1-3
v_call: TRBV25-1
cdr3_aa: ASSEGGAGNTIY

j_call: TRBJ1-2
v_call: TRBV27
cdr3_aa: ASSPRGGRAYGYT

j_call: TRBJ2-1
v_call: TRBV5-1
cdr3_aa: ASSSFSGLSNNEQF

j_call: TRBJ1-1
v_call: TRBV7-2
cdr3_aa: ASSLQAGMNTEAF

j_call: TRBJ2-5
v_call: TRBV6-1
cdr3_aa: ASSEDRGYGETQY

j_call: TRBJ2-5
v_call: TRBV24-1
cdr3_aa: ATSDPGLPSGKETQY

j_call: TRBJ1-2
v_call: TRBV5-1
cdr3_aa: ASSLGTNYGYT

j_call: TRBJ2-1
v_call: TRBV11-2
cdr3_aa: ASSPRRGGDYEQF

j_call: TRBJ2-2
v_call: TRBV18
cdr3_aa: ASSPDRVLTGELF

j_call: TRBJ1-4
v_call: TRBV9
cdr3_aa: ASSVASGTGPRVGEKLF

j_call: TRBJ1-2
v_call: TRBV5-6
cdr3_aa: ASSLGQGGDGYT

j_call: TRBJ1-6
v_call: TRBV7-2
cdr3_aa: ASSLERRLNSPLH

j_call: TRBJ2-1
v_call: TRBV24-1
cdr3_aa: ATSDRDYEQF

j_call: TRBJ2-3
v_call: TRBV30
cdr3_aa: ACERDTQY

j_call: TRBJ2-7
v_call: TRBV11-2
cdr3_aa: ASRQSGTSGNEQY

j_call: TRBJ1-4
v_call: TRBV30
cdr3_aa: AWTLTREKLF

j_call: TRBJ1-2
v_call: TRBV28
cdr3_aa: ASSLLHFYGYT

j_call: TRBJ1-2
v_call: TRBV6-5
cdr3_aa: ASRTGDYGYT

j_call: TRBJ1-2
v_call: TRBV6-5
cdr3_aa: ASSRGSDYGYT

j_call: TRBJ2-1
v_call: TRBV24-1
cdr3_aa: ATGSRGRFYNEQF